A single sample is the source of the 23 T cell receptor beta chains below, sequenced in a study of blood T cell repertoires in COVID-19. Only in-frame clones appear in the TCRdb table, and some are missing; sequencing was by immunoSEQ multiplex PCR. The sample holds fewer than 450,000 clones, over 75% seen once. The sequenced material came from PBMCs or T cells enriched from blood (not recorded which). These receptors were collected from a woman aged 25 to 39 who had recovered from COVID-19.

V and J are TRBV4-1 and TRBJ1-1, with a weak D call TRBD1 (5 bases). Per germline, CDR1 MGHRA and CDR2 YSYEKL. This CDR3 is 16 amino acids long. V was clipped by 2 bases and J by 0 bases, with 13 bases between them. The CDR3 region has the DNA TGCGCCAGCAGCCAATCGGTGGCAGGGATGAACACTGAAGCTTTCTTT. Amino acid sequence: CASSQSVAGMNTEAFF.

Turning to this clone: The same CDR3 arises from other DNA sequences in this sample as well. This chain uses TRBV19 with TRBJ2-2, with a weak D call TRBD2 (5 bases). The CDR3 runs to 15 residues. Germline CDR1 reads LNHDA; CDR2 reads SQIVND (reference sequence). Trimming took off 1 base at V and 2 bases at J, with 8 bases between the two ends. The CDR3 DNA follows: TGTGCCAGTAGTATAGGCGGGCTCAACACCGGGGAGCTGTTTTTT. Its translation is CASSIGGLNTGELFF.

The chain recombines TRBV12-2 with TRBJ1-6; the table's D call TRBD1 went unverified against the DNA. TRBV12-2 is a listed pseudogene. This CDR3 is built from 17 residues. This chain's CDR3 is CASRLGFEQHYNSPLHF. CDR3 bases: TGTGCAAGTCGCTTAGGGTTCGAACAGCACTATAATTCACCCCTCCACTTT.

This clone showed up just once. This rearrangement joins TRBV19 to TRBJ2-7; 9 positions agree with TRBD1. The CDR3 has 16 amino acids. Germline lookup yields CDR1 LNHDA and CDR2 SQIVND (reference sequence). The V gene end was trimmed by 2 bases and the J gene end by 6 bases; junction bases not matched to a gene: 11. DNA of the CDR3: TGTGCCAGTAGTATACGGACAGGGGCCCGAAAGGCCGAGCAGTACTTC. It translates to CASSIRTGARKAEQYF.

The rearrangement uses TRBV7-2 and TRBJ1-2; 10 nucleotides agree with TRBD1. This CDR3 region has 18 residues. Trimming cost V 1 base and J 3 bases; bases outside gene matches: 11. Germline V CDR1 and CDR2: SGHTA, FQGNSA. CDR3 in DNA: TGTGCCAGCAGCTTAGTACCCGGGACAGGGGCGTGGGACTATGGCTACACCTTC. This gives the protein CASSLVPGTGAWDYGYTF.

This rearrangement joins TRBV27 to TRBJ2-1, with D maybe TRBD2 (7 bases). This CDR3 spans 16 amino acids. The germline gives CDR1 MNHEY, CDR2 SMNVEV (reference sequence). V was trimmed by 5 bases and J by 9 bases, leaving 23 bases between them. CDR3 loop: CASSPRGGRLGVEQFF. DNA of the CDR3: TGTGCCAGCAGTCCCAGGGGAGGGAGGCTAGGGGTTGAGCAGTTCTTC.

This clone was observed a single time. J is TRBJ2-3 and V is TRBV2; perhaps TRBD1 as D (6 bases). This CDR3 spans 14 amino acids. Per the germline V gene, CDR1 is SNHLY and CDR2 is FYNNEI. Trimming left V 6 bases short and J 2 bases short, with 12 bases between. This CDR3 reads CASRNRVDTDTQYF. In DNA, the CDR3 is TGTGCCAGCAGAAACAGGGTAGACACAGATACGCAGTATTTT. The full variable domain, in which reference TRBV2 and TRBJ2-3 provide the parts outside the CDR3, is EPEVTQTPSHQVTQMGQEVILRCVPISNHLYFYWYRQILGQKVEFLVSFYNNEISEKSEIFDDQFSVERPDGSNFTLKIRSTKLEDSAMYFCASRNRVDTDTQYFGPGTRLTVL.

J is TRBJ2-5 and V is TRBV5-5; a possible D gene is TRBD1 (6 bases). The CDR3 sequence is 13 residues long. Germline-derived CDR1 and CDR2 are SGHKS and YYEKEE (reference sequence). V shed 3 bases and J shed 5 bases, with 11 bases lying between them. The CDR3 DNA reads as TGTGCCAGCAGCTCCGGACAGAGGGAGACCCAGTACTTC. Translation gives CASSSGQRETQYF.

J is TRBJ2-1 and V is TRBV6-5, with TRBD1 matching 9 bases. The CDR3 covers 16 residues. CDR1 is MNHEY, CDR2 SVGAGI, per germline. Germline trimming cut 3 bases from V and 6 bases from J; bases unmatched to any gene: 9. The DNA for the CDR3 is TGTGCCAGCAGTTATTCGCCGGGACAGGGTACCAATGAGCAGTTCTTC. Amino acids: CASSYSPGQGTNEQFF.

CDR3: CASSPSRGGLNSPLHF. In DNA, the CDR3 is TGTGCCAGCAGCCCCTCGAGGGGGGGCCTAAATTCACCCCTCCACTTT. The chain employs TRBV7-6 and TRBJ1-6; the D gene is possibly TRBD1 (6 bases). The CDR3 spans 16 residues. V shed 5 bases and J shed 7 bases, with 18 bases lying between them. The germline V gene has CDR1 SGHVS and CDR2 FNYEAQ.

The chain recombines TRBV14 with TRBJ2-4, with TRBD1 as a possible D gene (6 bases). CDR3 length equals 13 residues. Germline CDR1 reads SGHDN; CDR2 reads FVKESK. V lost 4 bases, J lost 10 bases, and 14 bases lay in between. The CDR3: CASSPADRTIQYF. In DNA, the CDR3 is TGTGCCAGCAGCCCAGCGGACAGAACGATTCAGTACTTC.

The rearrangement links TRBV5-1 to TRBJ2-1; tentatively, D is TRBD2 (7 bases). Germline V gives CDR1 SGHRS, CDR2 YFSETQ. The CDR3 runs to 20 residues. Deletions cut 4 bases from V and 2 bases from J, with 28 bases between. In nucleotides, the CDR3 is TGCGCCAGCAGCCTGCGCTTGGGGGGGACACCTAATAGTCCCTACAATGAGCAGTTCTTC. This gives the protein CASSLRLGGTPNSPYNEQFF.

This chain joins TRBV3-1 (or the pseudogene TRBV3-2) and TRBJ2-5; 8 bases agree with TRBD2. In germline, CDR1 is LGHDT, CDR2 YNNKEL (reference sequence). Trimming cost V 6 bases and J 3 bases; bases outside gene matches: 6. This CDR3 comprises 14 residues. DNA of the CDR3: TGTGCCAGCAGAGCCAGCGGGGGAGAAGAGACCCAGTACTTC. It specifies CASRASGGEETQYF.

The sample holds a few counts of this clone. The V gene is TRBV2, the J gene TRBJ1-5; TRBD1 aligns across 8 bases. The CDR3 is made up of 18 amino acids. Germline V gene sequence: CDR1 SNHLY, CDR2 FYNNEI. The V gene end was trimmed by 1 base and the J gene end by 1 base; junction bases not matched to a gene: 9. The CDR3 loop reads CASSEGPTGVGSNQPQHF. CDR3 coding DNA: TGTGCCAGCAGTGAAGGCCCGACAGGGGTAGGGAGCAATCAGCCCCAGCATTTT. Full variable domain (rest looked up from reference TRBV2 and TRBJ1-5): EPEVTQTPSHQVTQMGQEVILRCVPISNHLYFYWYRQILGQKVEFLVSFYNNEISEKSEIFDDQFSVERPDGSNFTLKIRSTKLEDSAMYFCASSEGPTGVGSNQPQHFGDGTRLSIL.

The CDR3 is CASDHETQVYSNQPQHF. The CDR3 nucleotides are TGCGCCAGCGACCATGAAACACAGGTCTATAGCAATCAGCCCCAGCATTTT. V usage is TRBV10-1 and J usage is TRBJ1-5, with a weak D call TRBD1 (5 bases). V was cut by 8 bases and J by 0 bases, with 20 bases left in between. CDR1 is WNHNN, CDR2 SYGVQD, per germline (reference sequence). The CDR3 runs 17 residues.

The rearrangement joins TRBV7-9 to TRBJ2-1; 8 bases are a match to TRBD1. The CDR3 totals 15 residues. Germline CDR1 SEHNR, CDR2 FQNEAQ (reference sequence). V lost 5 bases and J lost 8; bases outside the gene matches: 11. This chain's CDR3 is CASSLRTGRKDEQFF. The DNA of the CDR3 is TGTGCCAGCAGCCTGAGGACAGGGAGGAAGGATGAGCAGTTCTTC.

This chain connects TRBV28 to TRBJ1-2, with D maybe TRBD1 (5 bases). Trimming removed 8 bases from V and 4 bases from J, with 14 bases in between. The CDR3 runs 13 residues. Germline-derived CDR1 and CDR2 are MDHEN and SYDVKM. CDR3 amino acids: CASCWGRGYGYTF. The CDR3 DNA reads as TGTGCCAGCTGTTGGGGGAGGGGCTATGGCTACACCTTC.

The table lists this clone with a few counts. The V gene is TRBV6-2 or TRBV6-3, the J gene TRBJ1-2; unclear D gene. This CDR3 has 14 amino acids. Germline V gives CDR1 MNHEY, CDR2 SVGEGT. V was shortened by 2 bases and J by 4 bases, with 11 bases between the two germline ends. The CDR3 spells CASSYVEGGYGYTF. CDR3 DNA: TGTGCCAGCAGTTACGTGGAGGGAGGCTATGGCTACACCTTC.

This clone was seen a few times. The chain has TRBV28 and TRBJ2-1; D perhaps matches TRBD1 (6 bases). The CDR3 length is 15 residues. V was clipped by 2 bases and J by 4 bases, with 12 bases between them. Germline CDR1 and CDR2: MDHEN and SYDVKM. CDR3 coding DNA: TGTGCCAGCAGTTTACTGGACAGCCCTTACAATGAGCAGTTCTTC. Its protein product is CASSLLDSPYNEQFF.

J is TRBJ2-3 and V is TRBV18; TRBD2 agrees at 7 bases. The CDR3 extends over 14 amino acids. Trimming removed 0 bases from V and 6 bases from J; junction bases left unmatched: 3. Germline CDR1 reads KGHSH; CDR2 reads LQKENI. CDR3 DNA: TGTGCCAGCTCACCACCCGGGAGGACGGATACGCAGTATTTT. Translation gives CASSPPGRTDTQYF.

V is TRBV19 and J is TRBJ1-2; 8 positions agree with TRBD1. Trimming removed 4 bases from V and 8 bases from J; junction bases left unmatched: 9. This CDR3 has 14 residues. Per germline, CDR1 LNHDA and CDR2 SQIVND (reference sequence). The CDR3 spells CASSTLGQDGGYTF. CDR3 DNA: TGTGCCAGTAGTACGCTGGGACAGGATGGAGGCTACACCTTC.

The chain uses TRBV10-3 and TRBJ2-2; D perhaps matches TRBD1 (6 bases). CDR1 ENHRY and CDR2 SYGVKD come from the germline V gene. This CDR3 contains 16 residues. V was shortened by 4 bases and J by 0 bases, with 12 bases between the two germline ends. The CDR3 DNA sequence: TGTGCCATCAGTGGGGTGGGGGCGACGAACACCGGGGAGCTGTTTTTT. The encoded protein is CAISGVGATNTGELFF.

The V and J genes are TRBV28 and TRBJ2-1, with 8 bases identical to TRBD1. The V and J ends lost 8 bases and 5 bases, in that order; junction bases with no gene match: 5. The germline gives CDR1 MDHEN, CDR2 SYDVKM. The CDR3 is 13 residues long. CDR3 in DNA: TGTGCCAGCTTGACAGGGGAAAACAATGAGCAGTTCTTC. Its protein is CASLTGENNEQFF.